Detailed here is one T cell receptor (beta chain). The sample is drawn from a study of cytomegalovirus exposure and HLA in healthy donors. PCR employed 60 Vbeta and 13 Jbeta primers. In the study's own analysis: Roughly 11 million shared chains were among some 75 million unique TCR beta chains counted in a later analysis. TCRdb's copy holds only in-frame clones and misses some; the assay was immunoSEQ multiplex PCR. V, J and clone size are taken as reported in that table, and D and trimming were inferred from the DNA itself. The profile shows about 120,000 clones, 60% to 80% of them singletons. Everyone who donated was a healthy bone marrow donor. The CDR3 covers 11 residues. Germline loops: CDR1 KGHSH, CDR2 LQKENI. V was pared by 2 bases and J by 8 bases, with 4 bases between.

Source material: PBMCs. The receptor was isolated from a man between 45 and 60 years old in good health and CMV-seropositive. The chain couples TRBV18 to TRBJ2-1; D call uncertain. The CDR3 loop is CASSPVDEQFF. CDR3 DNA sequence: TGTGCCAGCTCACCAGTCGATGAGCAGTTCTTC. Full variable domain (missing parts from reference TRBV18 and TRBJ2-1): NAGVMQNPRHLVRRRGQEARLRCSPMKGHSHVYWYRQLPEEGLKFMVYLQKENIIDESGMPKERFSAEFPKEGPSILRIQQVVRGDSAAYFCASSPVDEQFFGPGTRLTVL.